Shown below are 29 T cell receptor beta chains from a single sample sequenced in a study of Ad26.COV2.S vaccination and SARS-CoV-2 variants. The table came from immunoSEQ multiplex PCR; TCRdb's copy has only in-frame clones and leaves some out. Of around 250,000 clones listed, around 87% were seen once; the top ten hold around 3%. Noted treatment: some 20 received Ad26.COV2.S at low or high dose, single or two shots; several received placebo; per-sample allocation not given. The investigators took samples on day 63 after the first vaccine or placebo injection. This specimen was peripheral blood, taken in a trial of Ad26.COV2.S vaccine versus placebo. These receptor sequences come from a person aged 18 to 59 who received the Ad26.COV2.S COVID-19 vaccine or a placebo.

This chain uses TRBV5-1 with TRBJ2-1; a possible D gene is TRBD1 (6 bases). Per the germline V gene, CDR1 is SGHRS and CDR2 is YFSETQ. V was clipped by 1 base and J by 6 bases, with 17 bases between them. The CDR3 extends over 16 amino acids. In DNA form, the CDR3 reads TGCGCCAGCAGCTTGATGCCAGGGGATGTTTCCAATGAGCAGTTCTTC. Protein sequence: CASSLMPGDVSNEQFF.

The gene calls are TRBV7-9 and TRBJ1-4, with D uncertain. The CDR3 has 15 amino acids. Germline CDR1 SEHNR, CDR2 FQNEAQ (reference sequence). V was cut by 5 bases and J by 0 bases, with 10 bases left in between. The CDR3 bases are TGTGCCAGCAGCCCCGGGCAGGCAACTAATGAAAAACTGTTTTTT. Translating gives CASSPGQATNEKLFF.

The CDR3 here is CASSDGTGHQETQYF. CDR3 nucleotide sequence: TGTGCCAGCAGTGATGGGACGGGACACCAAGAGACCCAGTACTTC. The genes are TRBV2 and TRBJ2-5, with D perhaps matching TRBD1 or TRBD2 (5 bases each). Trimming stripped 3 bases from V and 0 bases from J, with 11 bases between. The CDR3 length is 15 residues. Germline CDR1 SNHLY, CDR2 FYNNEI.

The chain uses TRBV5-1 and TRBJ2-1; D possibly corresponds to TRBD2 (5 bases). Deletions cut 4 bases from V and 0 bases from J, with 14 bases between. The CDR3 is made up of 16 amino acids. CDR1 and CDR2 (germline): SGHRS, YFSETQ. The DNA for the CDR3 is TGCGCCAGCAGCAGAAGGTCGGGAAGCTCCTACAATGAGCAGTTCTTC. Protein: CASSRRSGSSYNEQFF.

The CDR3 reads CASSLVAGAPNEQFF. CDR3 DNA sequence: TGTGCCAGCAGCTTAGTGGCGGGAGCCCCCAATGAGCAGTTCTTC. V gene TRBV7-2 combines with J gene TRBJ2-1; 7 nucleotides line up with TRBD2. The V gene's germline CDR1 is SGHTA and CDR2 FQGNSA. Unmatched junction bases numbered 6, after V lost 1 base and J lost 6 bases. CDR3 length equals 15 residues.

V gene TRBV5-1 combines with J gene TRBJ1-1; the D gene is possibly TRBD1 (6 bases). V shed 0 bases and J shed 3 bases, with 12 bases lying between them. The CDR3 spans 15 residues. From germline, CDR1 is SGHRS and CDR2 YFSETQ. The CDR3 sequence: CASSLEGGLHTEAFF. CDR3 nucleotide sequence: TGCGCCAGCAGCTTGGAAGGGGGGCTGCACACTGAAGCTTTCTTT.

Here the CDR3 DNA reads TGCGCCAGCAGCCAAGTCCGGGGGGGCGGAGAGACCCAGTACTTC. Amino acids: CASSQVRGGGETQYF. J is TRBJ2-5 and V is TRBV4-1; 8 bases align to TRBD2. V dropped 1 base and J dropped 4; count of bases not matched to a gene: 5. Germline V gene data show CDR1 as MGHRA and CDR2 as YSYEKL. This CDR3 region has 15 residues.

The gene calls are TRBV19 and TRBJ2-3; 10 bases agree with TRBD1. There are 17 residues in the CDR3. Germline values: CDR1 LNHDA, CDR2 SQIVND (reference sequence). Losses at the gene ends were 8 bases for V and 1 base for J; bases not matched to a gene: 12. CDR3 residues: CASRRQGASEGTDTQYF. The CDR3 DNA reads as TGTGCCAGTCGCAGACAGGGGGCTTCAGAAGGCACAGATACGCAGTATTTT.

This clone was seen once. V is TRBV9 and J is TRBJ2-1, with D possibly being TRBD2 (6 bases). Trimming removed 0 bases from V and 1 base from J, with 8 bases in between. The CDR3 extends over 15 amino acids. CDR1 is SGDLS and CDR2 is YYNGEE in the germline V gene. The CDR3 is CASSVAGVSYNEQFF. The CDR3 DNA sequence: TGTGCCAGCAGCGTAGCGGGAGTATCCTACAATGAGCAGTTCTTC.

The V call is TRBV6-2 or TRBV6-3, the J call TRBJ1-1; no clear D gene. V was trimmed by 6 bases and J by 0 bases, leaving 8 bases between them. In germline, CDR1 is MNHEY, CDR2 SVGEGT. The CDR3 extends over 13 amino acids. The CDR3 DNA is TGTGCCAGCAGCCAAGGGATGAACACTGAAGCTTTCTTT. Translating it yields CASSQGMNTEAFF.

The chain joins TRBV10-3 to TRBJ1-5, with no clear D. The CDR3 sequence is 13 residues long. Germline V gives CDR1 ENHRY, CDR2 SYGVKD. V was shortened by 6 bases and J by 1 base, with 7 bases between the two germline ends. The CDR3 nucleotides are TGTGCCATCAGCGCGGAGAGCAATCAGCCCCAGCATTTT. It encodes CAISAESNQPQHF.

V and J are TRBV5-5 and TRBJ1-5, with D hard to call. With 2 bases removed from V and 1 base from J, the gap between germline ends came to 10 bases. The CDR3 contains 15 residues. Germline assignment: CDR1 SGHKS and CDR2 YYEKEE (reference sequence). The CDR3 DNA follows: TGTGCCAGCAGCTTCCGGGGTCTAAGCAATCAGCCCCAGCATTTT. It specifies CASSFRGLSNQPQHF.

CDR3 sequence (DNA): TGTGCCAGCAGTTCGCAACAGTACAATGAGCAGTTCTTC. It codes for CASSSQQYNEQFF. This chain joins TRBV12-3 or TRBV12-4 and TRBJ2-1; D remains ambiguous. The CDR3 runs 13 residues. Trimming removed 4 bases from V and 4 bases from J, with 8 bases in between.

This chain uses TRBV7-2 with TRBJ2-1; the match to TRBD2 covers 9 bases. This CDR3 contains 14 residues. Looked up from germline, CDR1 is SGHTA and CDR2 is FQGNSA. V lost 8 bases, J lost 6 bases, and 8 bases stayed unmatched. In nucleotides, the CDR3 is TGTGCCAGCGCCGCGGGGGGGGCCTTCAATGAGCAGTTCTTC. Its protein product is CASAAGGAFNEQFF.

The V and J genes are TRBV6-5 and TRBJ2-1; possible D gene TRBD2, 6 bases. V dropped 0 bases and J dropped 3 bases, with 9 bases sitting between them. This CDR3 contains 15 residues. Germline V gene data show CDR1 as MNHEY and CDR2 as SVGAGI. The CDR3 sequence: CASSYSSGNYNEQFF. The DNA for the CDR3 is TGTGCCAGCAGTTACTCTAGCGGTAACTACAATGAGCAGTTCTTC.

This rearrangement joins TRBV5-6 to TRBJ2-5; 12 bases align to TRBD1. J gave up 5 bases and V 4 bases, and 9 bases lay outside the gene matches. The CDR3 runs 16 residues. The germline V gene has CDR1 SGHDT and CDR2 YYEEEE. The CDR3 region has the DNA TGTGCCAGCAGCCGAAGGGGGACAGGGGGCCTGGAGACCCAGTACTTC. Encoded protein: CASSRRGTGGLETQYF.

The rearrangement links TRBV29-1 to TRBJ2-5; D is unclear. V was shortened by 4 bases and J by 4 bases, with 7 bases between the two germline ends. The length of the CDR3 is 11 residues. Germline V gene lookup returns CDR1 SQVTM and CDR2 ANQGSEA. The CDR3 reads CSVGLVETQYF. The CDR3 nucleotides are TGCAGCGTTGGGTTGGTAGAGACCCAGTACTTC.

The J gene is TRBJ1-1, the V gene TRBV9; TRBD1 matches 10 bases. The J segment lost 2 bases and the V segment lost 3 bases, leaving 10 bases of the junction unmatched. CDR1 and CDR2 from the germline V gene are SGDLS and YYNGEE. The CDR3 consists of 17 residues. CDR3 region: CASSGRDRGPRNTEAFF. DNA for the CDR3: TGTGCCAGCAGCGGCCGGGACAGGGGTCCTCGTAACACTGAAGCTTTCTTT.

The chain recombines TRBV28 with TRBJ1-2; possible D gene TRBD1, 5 bases. With 5 bases removed from V and 7 bases from J, the gap between germline ends came to 11 bases. The V gene's germline CDR1 is MDHEN and CDR2 SYDVKM. The CDR3 length is 12 residues. Here the CDR3 DNA reads TGTGCCAGCAGTCCAGGGTTTCTTGGCTACACCTTC. Amino acids: CASSPGFLGYTF.

This chain joins TRBV3-1 (or the pseudogene TRBV3-2) and TRBJ2-1; D is unresolved. The CDR3 covers 16 residues. CDR1 LGHDT and CDR2 YNNKEL come from the germline V gene (reference sequence). V lost 0 bases and J lost 0, with 9 bases in between. CDR3 sequence (DNA): TGTGCCAGCAGCCAAGATTGGGCAAACTCCTACAATGAGCAGTTCTTC. Protein product: CASSQDWANSYNEQFF.

The chain employs TRBV3-1 (or the pseudogene TRBV3-2) and TRBJ1-2; 7 nucleotides align to TRBD1. V trimming: 0 bases; J trimming: 2 bases; junction bases outside the gene matches: 3. From germline, CDR1 is LGHDT and CDR2 YNNKEL (reference sequence). The CDR3 extends over 15 amino acids. CDR3 in amino acids: CASSQEAGGNYGYTF. The CDR3 DNA sequence: TGTGCCAGCAGCCAAGAGGCAGGGGGGAACTATGGCTACACCTTC.

This chain joins TRBV7-6 and TRBJ2-5; D gene unclear. CDR3 length: 13 amino acids. Germline loops: CDR1 SGHVS, CDR2 FNYEAQ. V gave up 5 bases and J gave up 2 bases, with 9 bases separating them. DNA of the CDR3: TGTGCCAGCAGCATTAGTAGACAAGAGACCCAGTACTTC. Translating gives CASSISRQETQYF.

This clone appeared a few times. The chain couples TRBV19 to TRBJ1-2; D is undetermined. V dropped 5 bases and J dropped 4 bases, with 14 bases sitting between them. The CDR3 is 14 residues long. The germline V gene encodes CDR1 LNHDA and CDR2 SQIVND (reference sequence). In DNA form, the CDR3 reads TGTGCCAGTAGTCCCGCTACGAGTTCCTATGGCTACACCTTC. This gives the protein CASSPATSSYGYTF.

This sequence joins TRBV19 and TRBJ2-2, with 9 bases aligning to TRBD2. The V segment lost 5 bases and the J segment 6 bases; nucleotides outside the gene matches: 10. This CDR3 region has 16 residues. The germline V gene encodes CDR1 LNHDA and CDR2 SQIVND (reference sequence). The CDR3 DNA reads as TGTGCCAGTAGTCCCCGGATGGCGGGGGGGCCCGGGGAGCTGTTTTTT. Amino acids: CASSPRMAGGPGELFF.

The V call is TRBV19, the J call TRBJ1-1; TRBD1 agrees at 9 bases. Germline-derived CDR1 and CDR2 are LNHDA and SQIVND (reference sequence). V gave up 4 bases and J gave up 3 bases; unmatched junction bases: 3. CDR3 size: 14 residues. CDR3 DNA: TGTGCCAGTAGTACGGGACAGGGATACACTGAAGCTTTCTTT. It encodes CASSTGQGYTEAFF.

The chain carries TRBV6-6 and TRBJ2-3; D not resolved. The CDR3 spans 14 residues. Trimming shortened V by 4 bases and J by 6 bases, and 14 bases separated the two germline ends. The V gene's germline CDR1 is MNHNY and CDR2 SVGAGI (reference sequence). CDR3 in DNA: TGTGCCAGCAGTTTCACCGGTCCCGCGGATACGCAGTATTTT. It is translated as CASSFTGPADTQYF.

CDR3 sequence: CASSLGPWGSPEQYF. The CDR3 DNA reads TGTGCCAGCAGCTTAGGTCCGTGGGGTTCGCCCGAGCAGTACTTC. The chain recombines TRBV7-9 with TRBJ2-7; D remains ambiguous. The CDR3 is 15 amino acids. Germline V gives CDR1 SEHNR, CDR2 FQNEAQ (reference sequence). V lost 1 base to trimming and J lost 6 bases, with 16 bases between them.

The V call is TRBV5-1, the J call TRBJ1-1, with 7 positions matching TRBD1. J lost 4 bases, V lost 0 bases, and 6 bases had no gene match. The CDR3 contains 15 residues. The germline V gene encodes CDR1 SGHRS and CDR2 YFSETQ. The CDR3 sequence: CASSLAPSGGTEAFF. Written as DNA, the CDR3 is TGCGCCAGCAGCTTGGCACCTTCAGGGGGCACTGAAGCTTTCTTT.

This chain links TRBV2 with TRBJ1-2, with a weak D call TRBD1 (6 bases). The germline V gene has CDR1 SNHLY and CDR2 FYNNEI. The ends were cut back, 1 base at V and 6 bases at J, with 15 bases in the middle. CDR3 size: 15 residues. The CDR3 spells CASSEDQGRKDGYTF. CDR3 nucleotide sequence: TGTGCCAGCAGTGAAGATCAGGGGCGTAAGGATGGCTACACCTTC.